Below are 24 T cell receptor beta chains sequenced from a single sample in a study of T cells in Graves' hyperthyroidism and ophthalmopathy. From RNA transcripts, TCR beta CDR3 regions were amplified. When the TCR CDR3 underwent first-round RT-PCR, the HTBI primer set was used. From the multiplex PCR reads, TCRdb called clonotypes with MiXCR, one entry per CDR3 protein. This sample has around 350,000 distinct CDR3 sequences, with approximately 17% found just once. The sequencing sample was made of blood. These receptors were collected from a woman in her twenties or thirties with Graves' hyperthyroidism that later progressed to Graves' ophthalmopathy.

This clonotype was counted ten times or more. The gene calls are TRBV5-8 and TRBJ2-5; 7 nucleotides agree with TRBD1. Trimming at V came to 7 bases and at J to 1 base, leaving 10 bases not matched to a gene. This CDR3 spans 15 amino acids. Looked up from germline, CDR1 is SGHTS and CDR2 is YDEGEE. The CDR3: CASSFGQALQETQYF. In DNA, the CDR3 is TGTGCCAGCTCCTTCGGACAGGCGCTCCAAGAGACCCAGTACTTC.

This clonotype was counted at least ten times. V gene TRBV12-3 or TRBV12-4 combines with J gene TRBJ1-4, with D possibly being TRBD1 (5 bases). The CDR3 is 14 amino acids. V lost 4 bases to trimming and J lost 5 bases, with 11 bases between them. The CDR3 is CASSWGGGNEKLFF. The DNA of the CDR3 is TGTGCCAGCAGTTGGGGGGGGGGAAATGAAAAACTGTTTTTT.

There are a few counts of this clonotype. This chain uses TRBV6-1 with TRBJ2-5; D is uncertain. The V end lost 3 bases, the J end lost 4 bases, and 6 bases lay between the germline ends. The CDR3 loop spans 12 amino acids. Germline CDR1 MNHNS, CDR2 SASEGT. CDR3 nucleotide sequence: TGTGCCAGCAGTGAGATGGGAGAGACCCAGTACTTC. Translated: CASSEMGETQYF.

CDR3 amino acids: CASSAGLWMVFF. Written as DNA, the CDR3 is TGTGCCAGTAGTGCGGGACTGTGGATGGTTTTCTTT. The chain recombines TRBV19 with TRBJ1-1, with D possibly matching TRBD1 (5 bases). This CDR3 is 12 amino acids long. V shed 5 bases and J shed 13 bases, with 17 bases lying between them. Germline loops: CDR1 LNHDA, CDR2 SQIVND (reference sequence).

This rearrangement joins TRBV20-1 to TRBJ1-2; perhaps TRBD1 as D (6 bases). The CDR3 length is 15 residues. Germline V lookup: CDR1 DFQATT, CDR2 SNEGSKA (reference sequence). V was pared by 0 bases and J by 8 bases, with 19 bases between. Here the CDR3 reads CSARDVGAGRRGYTF. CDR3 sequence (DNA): TGCAGTGCTAGAGATGTGGGGGCCGGGAGGAGAGGCTACACCTTC.

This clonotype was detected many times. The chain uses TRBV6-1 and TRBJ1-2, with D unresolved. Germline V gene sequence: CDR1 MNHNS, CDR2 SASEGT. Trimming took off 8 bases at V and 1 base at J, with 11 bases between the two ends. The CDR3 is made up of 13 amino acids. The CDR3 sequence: CASGRPVNYGYTF. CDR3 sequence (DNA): TGTGCCAGCGGCCGCCCCGTTAACTATGGCTACACCTTC.

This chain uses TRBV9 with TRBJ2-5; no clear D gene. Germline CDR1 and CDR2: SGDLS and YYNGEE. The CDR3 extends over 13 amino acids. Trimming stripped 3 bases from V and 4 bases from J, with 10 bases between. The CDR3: CASSAGSGETQYF. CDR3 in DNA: TGTGCCAGCAGCGCCGGAAGTGGAGAGACCCAGTACTTC.

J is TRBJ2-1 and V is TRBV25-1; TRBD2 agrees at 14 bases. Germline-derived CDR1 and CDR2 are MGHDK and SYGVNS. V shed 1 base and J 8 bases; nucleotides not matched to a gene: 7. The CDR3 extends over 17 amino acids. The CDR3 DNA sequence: TGTGCCAGCAGTGAATCTGGAGGGACTAGCGGGAGTCATGAGCAGTTCTTC. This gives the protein CASSESGGTSGSHEQFF.

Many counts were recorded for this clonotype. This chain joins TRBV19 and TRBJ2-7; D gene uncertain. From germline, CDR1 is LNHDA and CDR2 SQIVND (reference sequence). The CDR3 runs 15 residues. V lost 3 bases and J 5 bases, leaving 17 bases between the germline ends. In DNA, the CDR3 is TGTGCCAGTAGTATGGCGGCAGGAAGGAGCGACGAGCAGTACTTC. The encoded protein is CASSMAAGRSDEQYF.

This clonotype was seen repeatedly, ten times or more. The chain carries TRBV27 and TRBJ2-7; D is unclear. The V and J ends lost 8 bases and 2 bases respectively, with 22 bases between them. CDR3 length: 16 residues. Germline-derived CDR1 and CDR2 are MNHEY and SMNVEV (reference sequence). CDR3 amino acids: CASSTRQSLNTYEQYF. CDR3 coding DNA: TGTGCCAGCTCCACCCGCCAATCCTTGAACACCTACGAGCAGTACTTC.

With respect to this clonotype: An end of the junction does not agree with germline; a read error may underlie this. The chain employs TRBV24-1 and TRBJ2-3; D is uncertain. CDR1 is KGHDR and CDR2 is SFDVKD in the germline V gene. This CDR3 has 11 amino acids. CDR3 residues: CATSGEDTQCF. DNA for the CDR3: TGTGCCACCAGTGGAGAAGATACGCAGTGTTTT.

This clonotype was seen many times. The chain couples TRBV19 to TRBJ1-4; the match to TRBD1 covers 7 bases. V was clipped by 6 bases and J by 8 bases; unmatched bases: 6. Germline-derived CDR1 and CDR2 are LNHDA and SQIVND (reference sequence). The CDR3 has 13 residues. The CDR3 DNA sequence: TGTGCCAGTAGCAGGGGGTTCCGGGAAAAACTGTTTTTT. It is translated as CASSRGFREKLFF.

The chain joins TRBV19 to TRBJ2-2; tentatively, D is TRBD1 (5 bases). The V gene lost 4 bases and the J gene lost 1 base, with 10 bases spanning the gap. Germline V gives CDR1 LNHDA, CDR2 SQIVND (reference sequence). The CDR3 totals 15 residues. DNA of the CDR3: TGTGCCAGTAGTAGCAGGGAATTGAACACCGGGGAGCTGTTTTTT. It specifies CASSSRELNTGELFF.

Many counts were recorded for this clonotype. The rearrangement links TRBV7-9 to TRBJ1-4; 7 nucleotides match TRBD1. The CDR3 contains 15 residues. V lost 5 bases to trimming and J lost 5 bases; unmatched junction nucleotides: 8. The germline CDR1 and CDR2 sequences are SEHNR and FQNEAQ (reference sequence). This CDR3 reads CASSVRDRQNEKLFF. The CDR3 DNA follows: TGTGCCAGCAGCGTCCGGGACAGACAAAATGAAAAACTGTTTTTT. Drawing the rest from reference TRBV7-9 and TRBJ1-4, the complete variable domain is DTGVSQNPRHKITKRGQNVTFRCDPISEHNRLYWYRQTLGQGPEFLTYFQNEAQLEKSRLLSDRFSAERPKGSFSTLEIQRTEQGDSAMYLCASSVRDRQNEKLFFGSGTQLSVL.

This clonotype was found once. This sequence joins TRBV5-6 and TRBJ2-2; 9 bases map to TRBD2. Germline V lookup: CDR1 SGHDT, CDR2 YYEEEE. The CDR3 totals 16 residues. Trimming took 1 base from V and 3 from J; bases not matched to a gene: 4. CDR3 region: CASSLIAGVYTGELFF. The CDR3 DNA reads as TGTGCCAGCAGCTTGATAGCGGGAGTCTACACCGGGGAGCTGTTTTTT.

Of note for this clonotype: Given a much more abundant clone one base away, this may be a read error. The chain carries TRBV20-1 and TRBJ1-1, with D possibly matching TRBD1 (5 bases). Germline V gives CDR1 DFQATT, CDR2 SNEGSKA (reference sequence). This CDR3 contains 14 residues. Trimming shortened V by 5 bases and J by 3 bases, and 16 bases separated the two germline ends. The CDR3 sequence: CSAADPPGHTEAFF. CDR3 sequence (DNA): TGCAGTGCTGCGGACCCCCCGGGGCACACTGAAGCTTTCTTT.

The DNA of the CDR3 is TGCGCCAGCAATAGAGACAGCGACACCTACGAGCAGTACTTC. Amino acids: CASNRDSDTYEQYF. The chain is built from TRBV5-1 and TRBJ2-7, with D maybe TRBD1 (5 bases). CDR3 size: 14 residues. V dropped 6 bases and J dropped 2 bases, with 15 bases sitting between them. CDR1 is SGHRS and CDR2 is YFSETQ in the germline V gene.

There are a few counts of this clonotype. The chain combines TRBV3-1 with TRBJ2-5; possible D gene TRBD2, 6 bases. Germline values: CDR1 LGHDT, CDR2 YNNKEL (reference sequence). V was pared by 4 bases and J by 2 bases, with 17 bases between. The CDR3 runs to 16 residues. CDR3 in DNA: TGTGCCAGCAGCCCAAAGATTGCGGGATTACAAGAGACCCAGTACTTC. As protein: CASSPKIAGLQETQYF.

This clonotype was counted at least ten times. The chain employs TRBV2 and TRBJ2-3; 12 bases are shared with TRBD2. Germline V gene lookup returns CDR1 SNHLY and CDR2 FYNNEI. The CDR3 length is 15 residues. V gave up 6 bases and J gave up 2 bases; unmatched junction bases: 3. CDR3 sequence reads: CASRTSGGYTDTQYF. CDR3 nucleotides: TGTGCCAGCAGGACTAGCGGGGGTTACACAGATACGCAGTATTTT.

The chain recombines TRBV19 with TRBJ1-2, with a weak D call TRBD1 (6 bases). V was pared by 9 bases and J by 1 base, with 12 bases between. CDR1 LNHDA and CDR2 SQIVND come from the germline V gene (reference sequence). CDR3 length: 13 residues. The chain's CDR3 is CASQQGFNYGYTF. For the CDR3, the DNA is TGTGCCAGCCAACAGGGATTTAACTATGGCTACACCTTC. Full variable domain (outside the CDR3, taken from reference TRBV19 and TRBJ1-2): DGGITQSPKYLFRKEGQNVTLSCEQNLNHDAMYWYRQDPGQGLRLIYYSQIVNDFQKGDIAEGYSVSREKKESFPLTVTSAQKNPTAFYLCASQQGFNYGYTFGSGTRLTVV.

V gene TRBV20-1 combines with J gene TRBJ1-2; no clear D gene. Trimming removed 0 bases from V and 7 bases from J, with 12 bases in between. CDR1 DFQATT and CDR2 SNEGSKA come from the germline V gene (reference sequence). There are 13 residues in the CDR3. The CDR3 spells CSARDLVWGGYTF. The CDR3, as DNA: TGCAGTGCTAGAGATTTGGTCTGGGGTGGCTACACCTTC.

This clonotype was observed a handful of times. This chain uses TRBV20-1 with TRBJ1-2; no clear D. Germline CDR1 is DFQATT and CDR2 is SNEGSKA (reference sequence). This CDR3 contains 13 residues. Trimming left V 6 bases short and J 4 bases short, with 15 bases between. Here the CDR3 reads CSAEGTVGYGYTF. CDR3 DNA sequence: TGCAGTGCCGAGGGTACAGTGGGCTATGGCTACACCTTC.

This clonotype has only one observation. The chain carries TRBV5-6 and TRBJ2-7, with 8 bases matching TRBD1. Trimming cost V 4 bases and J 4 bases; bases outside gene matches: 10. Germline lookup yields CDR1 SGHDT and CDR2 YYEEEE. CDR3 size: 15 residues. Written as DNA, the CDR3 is TGTGCCAGCAGCGTCCCACAGGGGGTGTTTTACGAGCAGTACTTC. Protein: CASSVPQGVFYEQYF.

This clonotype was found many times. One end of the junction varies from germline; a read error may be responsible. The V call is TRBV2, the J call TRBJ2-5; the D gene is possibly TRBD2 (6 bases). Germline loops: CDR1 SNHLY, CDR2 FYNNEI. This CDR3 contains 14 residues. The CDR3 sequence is CAGSAWGRLGPQYF. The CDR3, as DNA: TGTGCCGGCAGTGCTTGGGGCCGACTAGGGCCCCAGTACTTC.